This passage covers 25 T cell receptor beta chains from one sample sequenced in a study of T cell responses to AZD1222 COVID-19 vaccine. Here immunoSEQ multiplex PCR was the method, and the copy in TCRdb shows in-frame clones only, minus some. The table records roughly 110,000 clones, roughly 90% of them present only once. Sequencing was performed on peripheral blood, taken on day 0 of AZD1222 vaccination. The receptors derive from an adult in good health.

The chain couples TRBV6-5 to TRBJ1-5, with D unresolved. CDR1 MNHEY and CDR2 SVGAGI come from the germline V gene. The V and J ends lost 0 bases and 5 bases respectively, with 11 bases between them. The CDR3 runs 15 residues. DNA of the CDR3: TGTGCCAGCAGTTACTCTAGCGGAGGATATCAGCCCCAGCATTTT. This codes for CASSYSSGGYQPQHF.

This chain uses TRBV11-2 with TRBJ2-1; 8 nucleotides match TRBD2. Germline assignment: CDR1 SGHAT and CDR2 FQNNGV. The CDR3 runs 16 residues. Losses at the gene ends were 1 base for V and 4 bases for J; bases not matched to a gene: 6. Written as DNA, the CDR3 is TGTGCCAGCAGCTTAGGGGGCGGGAGGACGTACAATGAGCAGTTCTTC. Its protein is CASSLGGGRTYNEQFF. Full variable domain (rest looked up from reference TRBV11-2 and TRBJ2-1): EAGVAQSPRYKIIEKRQSVAFWCNPISGHATLYWYQQILGQGPKLLIQFQNNGVVDDSQLPKDRFSAERLKGVDSTLKIQPAKLEDSAVYLCASSLGGGRTYNEQFFGPGTRLTVL.

This clone was observed a single time. The rearrangement joins TRBV7-3 to TRBJ2-1; D perhaps matches TRBD1 (6 bases). There are 14 residues in the CDR3. With 5 bases removed from V and 8 bases from J, the gap between germline ends came to 16 bases. Germline V gene data show CDR1 as SGHTA and CDR2 as FQGTGA. The CDR3 region has the DNA TGTGCCAGCAGCCGGTGGCAAGGGGGTGATGAGCAGTTCTTC. Its protein is CASSRWQGGDEQFF.

In nucleotides, the CDR3 is TGTGCCAGTAGTCACCGGGCGAATGAGCAGTTCTTC. Translation: CASSHRANEQFF. V usage is TRBV19 and J usage is TRBJ2-1; D remains ambiguous. CDR3 length equals 12 residues. CDR1 and CDR2 from the germline V gene are LNHDA and SQIVND (reference sequence). Trimming shortened V by 5 bases and J by 7 bases, and 9 bases separated the two germline ends. Together with reference TRBV19 and TRBJ2-1, the CDR3 gives the full variable domain: DGGITQSPKYLFRKEGQNVTLSCEQNLNHDAMYWYRQDPGQGLRLIYYSQIVNDFQKGDIAEGYSVSREKKESFPLTVTSAQKNPTAFYLCASSHRANEQFFGPGTRLTVL.

V is TRBV4-2 and J is TRBJ2-1, with D perhaps matching TRBD2 (6 bases). Germline V CDR1 and CDR2: LGHNA, YNFKEQ. V was clipped by 3 bases and J by 4 bases, with 16 bases between them. The CDR3 is 16 residues long. The DNA of the CDR3 is TGTGCCAGCAGCCAGTTTGGTTCTAGCGAGTACAATGAGCAGTTCTTC. The encoded protein is CASSQFGSSEYNEQFF.

The genes are TRBV25-1 and TRBJ1-3; D uncertain. This CDR3 contains 15 residues. V lost 2 bases and J lost 0, with 8 bases in between. From germline, CDR1 is MGHDK and CDR2 SYGVNS. The CDR3 loop reads CASSEPRLSGNTIYF. The CDR3 region has the DNA TGTGCCAGCAGTGAACCCCGGCTCTCTGGAAACACCATATATTTT.

This chain links TRBV6-5 with TRBJ1-1, with unresolved D. Germline V CDR1 and CDR2: MNHEY, SVGAGI. The CDR3 loop spans 15 amino acids. The germline V and J ends were trimmed by 0 bases and 3 bases, with 11 bases remaining between them. In nucleotides, the CDR3 is TGTGCCAGCAGTTACTCGTTGGTAACGGACACTGAAGCTTTCTTT. The encoded protein is CASSYSLVTDTEAFF.

This clone was observed a single time. The chain couples TRBV30 to TRBJ1-5, with no clear D. CDR1 GTSNPN and CDR2 SVGIG come from the germline V gene (reference sequence). Trimming removed 2 bases at V and 2 bases at J, with 10 bases between. The CDR3 has 14 residues. The CDR3 is CAWSSVYGNQPQHF. For the CDR3, the DNA is TGTGCCTGGAGTTCCGTTTACGGCAATCAGCCCCAGCATTTT.

This chain joins TRBV19 and TRBJ2-2; D unresolved. The CDR3 has 15 amino acids. Trimming took off 8 bases at V and 0 bases at J, with 13 bases between the two ends. The V gene's germline CDR1 is LNHDA and CDR2 SQIVND (reference sequence). This CDR3 is CASGRLLANTGELFF. In DNA form, the CDR3 reads TGTGCCAGTGGCCGATTACTCGCGAACACCGGGGAGCTGTTTTTT. Drawing the rest from reference TRBV19 and TRBJ2-2, the complete variable domain is DGGITQSPKYLFRKEGQNVTLSCEQNLNHDAMYWYRQDPGQGLRLIYYSQIVNDFQKGDIAEGYSVSREKKESFPLTVTSAQKNPTAFYLCASGRLLANTGELFFGEGSRLTVL.

This clone occurred a few times. The rearrangement links TRBV14 to TRBJ1-6; 8 bases fit TRBD1. With 1 base clipped from V and 10 bases from J, the junction kept 9 bases outside the gene matches. Looked up from germline, CDR1 is SGHDN and CDR2 is FVKESK. The length of the CDR3 is 16 residues. The CDR3 loop is CASSQGTGRTGSPLHF. The CDR3 nucleotides are TGTGCCAGCAGCCAAGGGACAGGGCGGACAGGATCACCCCTCCACTTT.

CDR3 protein: CASSPQDRGSGNTIYF. Here the CDR3 DNA reads TGTGCCAGCAGCCCTCAGGACAGGGGATCTGGAAACACCATATATTTT. The chain employs TRBV6-2 or TRBV6-3 and TRBJ1-3; 9 bases map to TRBD1. V was pared by 6 bases and J by 1 base, with 7 bases of the junction left unmatched. The CDR3 extends over 16 amino acids. The germline V gene encodes CDR1 MNHEY and CDR2 SVGEGT.

This rearrangement joins TRBV29-1 to TRBJ2-7; TRBD2 might be the D (6 bases). V was cut by 4 bases and J by 6 bases, with 16 bases left in between. CDR1 and CDR2 (germline): SQVTM, ANQGSEA. This CDR3 has 13 residues. Here the CDR3 reads CSVATGTPVEQYF. CDR3 bases: TGCAGCGTTGCTACCGGGACTCCCGTCGAGCAGTACTTC.

This chain uses TRBV3-1 (or the pseudogene TRBV3-2) with TRBJ1-4; 9 nucleotides line up with TRBD1. Germline V gene lookup returns CDR1 LGHDT and CDR2 YNNKEL (reference sequence). J gave up 7 bases and V 4 bases, and 10 bases lay outside the gene matches. This CDR3 is 16 amino acids long. CDR3 DNA: TGTGCCAGCAGCCTCGAAAAGGGACAGGGTTGTGAAAAACTGTTTTTT. Residues: CASSLEKGQGCEKLFF.

The CDR3 loop is CASSQASGRPTYEQYF. The DNA of the CDR3 is TGCGCCAGCAGCCAAGCTAGCGGGAGGCCCACCTACGAGCAGTACTTC. This chain joins TRBV4-1 and TRBJ2-7, with 11 bases that match TRBD2. The CDR3 extends over 16 amino acids. CDR1 is MGHRA, CDR2 YSYEKL, per germline. The trim removed 1 base at V and 2 bases at J, leaving 4 bases unmatched.

The chain couples TRBV14 to TRBJ2-1, with 8 bases identical to TRBD2. V lost 4 bases and J lost 9; bases outside the gene matches: 11. The CDR3 extends over 15 amino acids. The germline V gene encodes CDR1 SGHDN and CDR2 FVKESK. For the CDR3, the DNA is TGTGCCAGCAGCCCCCTGGGACTAGGGTTCGGTGAGCAGTTCTTC. This translates into CASSPLGLGFGEQFF.

This clone showed up just once. The rearrangement links TRBV5-1 to TRBJ2-3; 11 bases align to TRBD2. The CDR3 length is 15 residues. The trim removed 2 bases at V and 5 bases at J, leaving 4 bases unmatched. Germline V gene lookup returns CDR1 SGHRS and CDR2 YFSETQ. CDR3 protein: CASSLLAGAGDTQYF. The CDR3 DNA is TGCGCCAGCAGCTTACTAGCGGGAGCTGGAGATACGCAGTATTTT.

The chain joins TRBV19 to TRBJ1-1; 8 positions agree with TRBD1. The V and J ends lost 5 bases and 7 bases, in that order; junction bases with no gene match: 9. Germline CDR1 LNHDA, CDR2 SQIVND (reference sequence). The CDR3 contains 14 residues. The CDR3 bases are TGTGCCAGTAGTCCTTGGGACAGGCTCCGTGAAGCTTTCTTT. Encoded protein: CASSPWDRLREAFF.

The chain has TRBV3-1 (or the pseudogene TRBV3-2) and TRBJ1-5, with D possibly matching TRBD1 (6 bases). Germline-derived CDR1 and CDR2 are LGHDT and YNNKEL (reference sequence). V lost 1 base and J 7 bases, leaving 14 bases between the germline ends. CDR3 length: 15 amino acids. The CDR3 bases are TGTGCCAGCAGCCAAGGGGGGGCAGTCACCCAGCCCCAGCATTTT. It yields the protein CASSQGGAVTQPQHF.

The count of this clone is one. The V call is TRBV5-1, the J call TRBJ2-5, with 11 bases lining up with TRBD2. Trimming removed 6 bases from V and 3 bases from J; junction bases left unmatched: 7. The CDR3 has 15 residues. The germline V gene has CDR1 SGHRS and CDR2 YFSETQ. CDR3 DNA: TGCGCCAGCACCGAGGGGACTAGCGGAAAAGAGACCCAGTACTTC. Protein: CASTEGTSGKETQYF.

V usage is TRBV7-3 and J usage is TRBJ2-5; D gene ambiguous. The V gene's germline CDR1 is SGHTA and CDR2 FQGTGA. The CDR3 is 13 amino acids. V lost 1 base and J 1 base, leaving 4 bases between the germline ends. CDR3 sequence reads: CASSLRPQETQYF. In DNA, the CDR3 is TGTGCCAGCAGCTTAAGGCCCCAAGAGACCCAGTACTTC.

CDR3 sequence reads: CASSATIGRAEQFF. DNA of the CDR3: TGTGCCAGCAGTGCCACAATCGGGCGGGCTGAGCAGTTCTTC. The gene calls are TRBV6-2 or TRBV6-3 and TRBJ2-1, with D tentatively TRBD2 (5 bases). The CDR3 spans 14 residues. V lost 5 bases and J 9 bases, leaving 17 bases between the germline ends. CDR1 is MNHEY, CDR2 SVGEGT, per germline.

The genes are TRBV5-4 and TRBJ1-3; 9 bases line up with TRBD1. Germline V gene data show CDR1 as SGHNT and CDR2 as YYREEE (reference sequence). V shed 0 bases, J shed 9 bases, and the junction held 7 bases outside the gene matches. The length of the CDR3 is 15 residues. CDR3 sequence (DNA): TGTGCCAGCAGCTTGGGAGAGGGACAGGGAGGCACCATATATTTT. Protein sequence: CASSLGEGQGGTIYF.

The CDR3, as DNA: TGTGCCAGCAGCTTAGAAGGGTCCCGACTAGCGACCTACAATGAGCAGTTCTTC. It translates to CASSLEGSRLATYNEQFF. The chain has TRBV7-6 and TRBJ2-1, with 8 bases identical to TRBD2. The J segment lost 2 bases and the V segment lost 1 base, leaving 10 bases of the junction unmatched. CDR1 and CDR2 from the germline V gene are SGHVS and FNYEAQ. CDR3 length equals 18 residues. The whole variable domain, filled in from reference TRBV7-6 and TRBJ2-1, reads GAGVSQSPRYKVTKRGQDVALRCDPISGHVSLYWYRQALGQGPEFLTYFNYEAQQDKSGLPNDRFSAERPEGSISTLTIQRTEQRDSAMYRCASSLEGSRLATYNEQFFGPGTRLTVL.

The gene calls are TRBV6-2 or TRBV6-3 and TRBJ1-1; 8 bases map to TRBD1. Looked up from germline, CDR1 is MNHEY and CDR2 is SVGEGT. The CDR3 extends over 16 amino acids. J was trimmed by 1 base and V by 6 bases; bases with no gene match: 10. The CDR3 loop is CASSPRDRPWNTEAFF. The CDR3 DNA reads as TGTGCCAGCAGCCCCCGGGACAGGCCGTGGAACACTGAAGCTTTCTTT.

V gene TRBV11-2 combines with J gene TRBJ1-2; TRBD1 might be the D (6 bases). The germline CDR1 and CDR2 sequences are SGHAT and FQNNGV. The CDR3 is made up of 14 amino acids. Trimming shortened V by 4 bases and J by 8 bases, and 17 bases separated the two germline ends. CDR3 amino acids: CASSYSGGAGGYTF. CDR3 nucleotide sequence: TGTGCCAGCAGCTACTCTGGGGGGGCTGGAGGCTACACCTTC.